These 12 T cell receptor beta chains were sequenced from one sample in a study of blood T cell repertoires in COVID-19. Libraries were prepared by immunoSEQ multiplex PCR; TCRdb keeps only in-frame clonotypes and omits some of them. The sample gives 64,000 or so clones, approximately 78% of which show up once; around 13% is in the top ten. Specimen: peripheral blood. The source is a human donor in a cohort sampled during active COVID-19.

This chain joins TRBV3-1 (or the pseudogene TRBV3-2) and TRBJ2-2; D is possibly TRBD1 (6 bases). V was clipped by 5 bases and J by 2 bases, with 12 bases between them. Germline lookup yields CDR1 LGHDT and CDR2 YNNKEL (reference sequence). CDR3 length equals 15 residues. CDR3 residues: CASSFGDINTGELFF. In DNA form, the CDR3 reads TGTGCCAGCAGCTTCGGGGACATAAACACCGGGGAGCTGTTTTTT.

Written as DNA, the CDR3 is TGTGCCAGCAGCGGACGGGACAGGGGGCGAGCTTTCTTT. This sequence encodes CASSGRDRGRAFF. The chain links TRBV5-8 to TRBJ1-1; 12 positions match TRBD1. J was trimmed by 10 bases and V by 4 bases; bases with no gene match: 5. Germline V CDR1 and CDR2: SGHTS, YDEGEE. The CDR3 is 13 amino acids.

The chain uses TRBV14 and TRBJ1-1; TRBD1 matches at 7 bases. The CDR3 spans 15 residues. The germline V gene has CDR1 SGHDN and CDR2 FVKESK. V lost 6 bases, J lost 4 bases, and 11 bases stayed unmatched. The CDR3 DNA follows: TGTGCCAGCAGGCTACAAGGGGGCCGGGGCACTGAAGCTTTCTTT. It specifies CASRLQGGRGTEAFF.

The chain couples TRBV4-2 to TRBJ2-3, with 7 bases fitting TRBD2. This CDR3 has 16 residues. The germline V gene has CDR1 LGHNA and CDR2 YNFKEQ. Germline trimming cut 0 bases from V and 5 bases from J; bases unmatched to any gene: 8. The CDR3 DNA reads TGTGCCAGCAGCCAAGAAGGGCGGGGGAGGGAAGATACGCAGTATTTT. This gives the protein CASSQEGRGREDTQYF.

This clone has a count of ten or more. This rearrangement joins TRBV11-2 to TRBJ1-1, with D maybe TRBD1 (5 bases). Germline CDR1 SGHAT, CDR2 FQNNGV. V was clipped by 7 bases and J by 0 bases, with 15 bases between them. CDR3 length: 15 amino acids. CDR3 bases: TGTGCCAGCACCTCCCGTCCAGGGATGAACACTGAAGCTTTCTTT. Translated: CASTSRPGMNTEAFF. Looking up the rest from reference TRBV11-2 and TRBJ1-1 gives the full variable domain: EAGVAQSPRYKIIEKRQSVAFWCNPISGHATLYWYQQILGQGPKLLIQFQNNGVVDDSQLPKDRFSAERLKGVDSTLKIQPAKLEDSAVYLCASTSRPGMNTEAFFGQGTRLTVV.

This chain connects TRBV27 to TRBJ2-1; 10 bases line up with TRBD2. The V gene end was trimmed by 2 bases and the J gene end by 4 bases; junction bases not matched to a gene: 11. CDR3 size: 18 residues. CDR1 is MNHEY and CDR2 is SMNVEV in the germline V gene (reference sequence). CDR3 bases: TGTGCCAGCAGTTTAAGGGCTAGCGGGGGCCTTACTTACAATGAGCAGTTCTTC. The encoded protein is CASSLRASGGLTYNEQFF.

The V gene is TRBV5-1, the J gene TRBJ2-3; D not resolved. Trimming shortened V by 0 bases and J by 0 bases, and 5 bases separated the two germline ends. The CDR3 contains 14 residues. The germline V gene encodes CDR1 SGHRS and CDR2 YFSETQ. The chain's CDR3 is CASSLGSSTDTQYF. CDR3 nucleotides: TGCGCCAGCAGCTTGGGTTCTAGCACAGATACGCAGTATTTT.

The chain joins TRBV15 to TRBJ2-2; possible D gene TRBD2, 5 bases. Trimming shortened V by 0 bases and J by 0 bases, and 8 bases separated the two germline ends. Germline V lookup: CDR1 LNHNV, CDR2 YYDKDF (reference sequence). This CDR3 is 16 amino acids long. In nucleotides, the CDR3 is TGTGCCACCAGCAGAGAGTTAGCGCCGAACACCGGGGAGCTGTTTTTT. Protein: CATSRELAPNTGELFF.

This chain uses TRBV5-1 with TRBJ2-1, with D possibly matching TRBD2 (7 bases). Germline V gene data show CDR1 as SGHRS and CDR2 as YFSETQ. Trimming took 1 base from V and 4 from J, leaving 18 bases between them. The CDR3 loop spans 17 amino acids. This chain's CDR3 is CASSLYGREGEYNEQFF. The CDR3 region has the DNA TGCGCCAGCAGCTTGTATGGGAGGGAGGGGGAGTACAATGAGCAGTTCTTC.

The chain uses TRBV30 and TRBJ1-1; D is ambiguous. Deletions cut 5 bases from V and 1 base from J, with 11 bases between. This CDR3 comprises 13 residues. Germline V gives CDR1 GTSNPN, CDR2 SVGIG (reference sequence). The CDR3 region has the DNA TGTGCCTGGTCCACTTCCTCGAACACTGAAGCTTTCTTT. This encodes CAWSTSSNTEAFF.

This clone has only a few counts. This sequence joins TRBV2 and TRBJ1-2; tentative D call: TRBD1 (6 bases). CDR3 length: 14 residues. CDR1 SNHLY and CDR2 FYNNEI come from the germline V gene. V was shortened by 3 bases and J by 3 bases, with 11 bases between the two germline ends. The CDR3 DNA follows: TGTGCCAGCAGTGATCAGGGGAGAGACTATGGCTACACCTTC. This sequence encodes CASSDQGRDYGYTF.

The gene calls are TRBV19 and TRBJ1-1; D not resolved. Germline CDR1 and CDR2: LNHDA and SQIVND (reference sequence). The CDR3 is made up of 13 amino acids. With 6 bases removed from V and 5 bases from J, the gap between germline ends came to 13 bases. The CDR3 sequence is CASRPRQATEAFF. CDR3 DNA: TGTGCCAGTAGACCCCGGCAGGCAACTGAAGCTTTCTTT.